This T cell receptor beta chain was found in a study of blood T cell repertoires in COVID-19 (dated by TCRdb to 2018 to 2020). Looking at the study overall: Collaborator samples came from the United States, Italy and Spain and covered acute and convalescent phases of COVID-19. A de-identified subject ID, COVID-19 status, age in years and sex were almost always included in the sample metadata. The repertoires were released in a freely available public database intended as a resource for research on the immune response to SARS-CoV-2. Subjects who had been exposed to COVID-19, were actively infected with it, or had recovered from it provided the deeply sampled blood TCRbeta repertoires that made up the dataset. The samples were drawn from the first 160 participants of the ongoing ImmuneRACE study and from under 1,500 subjects provided by 6 global collaborators. Where available, HLA class I and class II types were obtained from metadata supplied by the sample provider rather than from assay-based typing. The material from the prospective study consisted of cDNA or gDNA derived from T cells, B-cell-depleted T cells, or PBMCs.

TCRbeta CDR3 regions were amplified from genomic DNA by means of the immunoSEQ Assay, a bias-controlled multiplex PCR. Per the authors' processing: The number of nucleated cells in each sample was estimated from the amplification of reference gene primers within the assay. To quantify the absolute abundance of each unique TCRbeta CDR3 rearrangement, sequence reads were collapsed and filtered. For each sample, productive Simpson clonality was calculated as the square root of Simpson's diversity index over productive rearrangements. TCRdb stores this immuneACCESS table with in-frame sequences only. Part of the clones is absent; in the studies checked, under half of the shortfall reflects unresolved V genes, and no reason is known for the rest. That table furnishes V, J and clone size, whereas the DNA furnished D and trimming. This sample gives hundreds of thousands of clones in total; roughly 86% of them show up just once. The ten largest clones take up approximately 1% of the sample.

Points the paper makes about the study in general: Clinical and demographic metadata were provided uncurated, with the amount varying by source and participant.

Enrolling through a virtual design, the prospective study's participants ranged in age from roughly 18 to 89 years and lived across some 23 United States geographic areas. Cohort assignment in the prospective study relied on participant-reported clinical history from a screening survey and a study questionnaire. ImmuneRACE Cohort 3 recovered participants were defined by two consecutive negative NP/OP PCR tests, healthcare professional clearance, or symptom resolution. Each participant in the prospective study had whole blood, serum and a nasopharyngeal or oropharyngeal swab collected by mobile phlebotomists. Participants in the prospective study had the option to provide additional blood draws and questionnaires over an approximately 2-month period. Before DNA extraction, prospective study blood samples were shipped either frozen or at room temperature. Points on this clone: No antigen is known for it. No quality values exist for individual bases; no much larger clone is one base distant.

V is reduced by 5 bases and J by 5 bases, leaving a spacing of 3 bases between them. Inclusive of the bounding cysteine and phenylalanine, the CDR3 is 11 residues long. The DNA shown is the 33-base CDR3, in frame from base 1. CDR1 and CDR2 (SEHNR, FQNEAQ) derive from the germline V gene (reference sequence). What was sequenced was PBMCs or T cells enriched from blood (not recorded which). The source of this sequence is a woman aged 25-40 years who had recovered from COVID-19. The rearrangement joined TRBV7-9 to TRBJ2-2; the D gene lacks a confident call. The nucleotides read TGTGCCAGCAGCCAGACCGGGGAGCTGTTTTTT. Translated, this is CASSQTGELFF.